Listed here is a single T cell receptor (beta chain). TCRdb recomputed calls from the RT-PCR reads with MiXCR, one row per CDR3 protein. Of more than 600,000 distinct CDR3 sequences in the sample, approximately 14% were seen once. The germline V gene has CDR1 SEHNR and CDR2 FQNEAQ (reference sequence). The junction had 7 bases not matched to a gene; V was cut back by 8 bases and J by 3 bases. The CDR3 covers 14 residues. The chain employs TRBV7-9 and TRBJ1-2, with 9 bases that match TRBD1. The sequence derives from a female donor in good health, serving as a healthy control. Sequenced material: memory CD4+ T cells from blood. The DNA for the CDR3 is TGTGCCAGCGAACCCCGGGACAGGGACTATGGCTACACCTTC. Protein sequence: CASEPRDRDYGYTF.